A single sample is the source of the 4 T cell receptor beta chains below, sequenced in a study of persistence of HIV-infected CD4 T cells (dated by TCRdb to between 2020 and 2021). TCRbeta repertoires were sequenced from genomic DNA with the immunoSEQ hsTCRB assay version 4 in survey mode. TCRdb provides this immuneACCESS table in a form limited to in-frame rearrangements. Some clones are lacking; in checked studies, under half of them reflect an unresolved V gene, and why the rest are absent is not known. The sample includes under 40,000 clones, with 80% to 90% observed a single time. The top ten constitute 18% of the sample. Their antigens are not known. The treatment or condition label, as the study defines it: suppressive antiretroviral therapy. A pool of overlapping 15-mer peptides from HIV-1 Gag, at 1 ug per peptide per mL, was used to stimulate the cells. Nonresponding CD40L-negative CD69-negative CD45RO-high memory CD4+ T cells were sorted as memory populations depleted of antigen-responding cells.

This sample comprised CD4+ T cells sorted from PBMCs after approximately 19-hour stimulation, obtained from a patient who received antiretroviral therapy. The cell subset or site label on this specimen signifies: CD40L-CD69- CD45RO-high memory CD4 T cells not responding to Gag peptides. These receptors came from an adult woman with HIV who was CMV-seropositive.

The genes are TRBV20-1 and TRBJ2-5; perhaps TRBD1 as D (6 bases). Trimming took 3 bases from V and 2 from J, leaving 10 bases between them. Germline V gives CDR1 DFQATT, CDR2 SNEGSKA (reference sequence). This CDR3 is 13 amino acids long. The CDR3 DNA reads TGCAGTGCTAGTGGACAGACTCAAGAGACCCAGTACTTC. This sequence encodes CSASGQTQETQYF.

V and J are TRBV4-3 and TRBJ1-3; TRBD1 matches at 8 bases. Germline V gives CDR1 LGHNA, CDR2 YSLEER. V was clipped by 0 bases and J by 2 bases; unmatched bases: 3. The CDR3 has 16 amino acids. The CDR3 loop is CASSQERTGTGNTIYF. Written as DNA, the CDR3 is TGCGCCAGCAGCCAAGAGAGGACAGGGACTGGAAACACCATATATTTT.

The chain's CDR3 is CASSLAEYEQYF. DNA of the CDR3: TGTGCCAGCAGCTTAGCCGAATACGAGCAGTACTTC. The chain recombines TRBV7-8 with TRBJ2-7; D call uncertain. This CDR3 spans 12 amino acids. V was clipped by 0 bases and J by 4 bases, with 4 bases between them. Germline CDR1 is SGHVS and CDR2 is FQNEAQ.

CDR3 in amino acids: CASSPTTGANYGYTF. The CDR3 nucleotides read TGTGCCAGCAGCCCGACGACAGGAGCTAACTATGGCTACACCTTC. The chain uses TRBV5-6 and TRBJ1-2, with D perhaps matching TRBD1 (6 bases). Trimming took off 4 bases at V and 0 bases at J, with 13 bases between the two ends. Germline-derived CDR1 and CDR2 are SGHDT and YYEEEE. The CDR3 is 15 amino acids.